This T cell receptor beta chain was identified in a study of glioma-infiltrating T cells after dendritic cell vaccination. Study-wide background: Patients received autologous tumor lysate-pulsed dendritic cell vaccination between the early 2000s and the early 2010s. Study findings and constraints: TCR clonality showed no direct relationship with survival. The cohort had few patients with full blood and tumor sets.

This CDR3 contains 13 residues. V trimming: 3 bases; J trimming: 2 bases; junction bases outside the gene matches: 0. The germline CDR1 and CDR2 sequences are GTSNPN and SVGIG (reference sequence). Up to 2 ug genomic DNA was used for TCRB CDR3 amplification. Data came from immunoSEQ multiplex PCR; TCRdb stores just in-frame clones and leaves some out. The sample lists about 92,000 clones; 65% to 90% were seen once. Worth noting for this clone: The antigen remains undetermined.

The origin of this receptor is a human donor with glioblastoma. This chain uses TRBV30 with TRBJ1-5; 8 bases match TRBD1. Sequenced material: blood, taken before dendritic cell vaccination. The CDR3 reads CAWRDRGNQPQHF. CDR3 sequence (DNA): TGTGCCTGGAGGGACAGGGGCAATCAGCCCCAGCATTTT.